A selection of T cell receptor beta chains follows, all from one sample in a study of cytomegalovirus exposure and HLA in healthy donors. Measured with immunoSEQ multiplex PCR; TCRdb has only the in-frame clones, and not every one. The data show 130,000 to 150,000 clones, roughly four fifths seen once. Specimen: PBMCs. These receptors were taken from a woman aged 55-69 years in good health and CMV-seropositive. Each CDR3 is given with its conserved first and last residue. A D gene is named only where the DNA matches it firmly. Only part of the rows carry a size: once, few, many, or a class if the clone is expanded.

>few|.|TRBV30|TRBJ2-3
CAWSVSGDTQYF
TGTGCCTGGAGTGTATCCGGAGATACGCAGTATTTT
>.|TRBD2|TRBV7-6|TRBJ2-5
CASSLTWTSGITETQYF
TGTGCCAGCAGCTTAACTTGGACTAGCGGGATAACAGAGACCCAGTACTTC
>.|.|TRBV2|TRBJ2-7
CASSGLGGVSYEQYF
TGTGCCAGCAGTGGTCTGGGCGGGGTCTCCTACGAGCAGTACTTC
>.|TRBD1|TRBV11-3|TRBJ2-7
CASSPGGQGHGEQYF
TGTGCCAGCAGCCCCGGGGGACAGGGACATGGCGAGCAGTACTTC
>.|TRBD2|TRBV7-2|TRBJ2-3
CASSLESGRHTQYF
TGTGCCAGCAGCTTAGAGAGCGGGAGGCATACGCAGTATTTT
>.|TRBD1|TRBV7-8|TRBJ1-1
CASSNPTGVNTEAFF
TGTGCCAGCAGCAACCCGACAGGGGTGAACACTGAAGCTTTCTTT
>.|.|TRBV29-1|TRBJ2-7
CSVEEDRTRESEQYF
TGCAGCGTTGAGGAGGACAGAACGCGGGAGAGCGAGCAGTACTTC
>few|TRBD1|TRBV5-4|TRBJ2-4
CASSLGQGVFSLAKNIQYF
TGTGCCAGCAGCTTGGGGCAGGGGGTATTCTCTTTAGCCAAAAACATTCAGTACTTC
>.|TRBD1|TRBV5-6|TRBJ2-5
CASSLEGYDRGETQYF
TGTGCCAGCAGCTTGGAGGGGTATGACAGGGGAGAGACCCAGTACTTC
>.|TRBD1|TRBV27|TRBJ2-3
CASSQDRGPDTQYF
TGTGCCAGCAGTCAGGACAGGGGGCCAGATACGCAGTATTTT
>once|.|TRBV29-1|TRBJ2-3
CSVVSGSTDTQYF
TGCAGCGTTGTTAGCGGCAGCACAGATACGCAGTATTTT
>.|.|TRBV11-3|TRBJ1-1
CASSKEGSTEAFF
TGTGCCAGCAGCAAGGAGGGGAGCACTGAAGCTTTCTTT
>.|TRBD2|TRBV13|TRBJ2-7
CASSPRLAGGYEQYF
TGTGCCAGCAGCCCTCGACTAGCGGGAGGCTACGAGCAGTACTTC
>.|TRBD1|TRBV7-6|TRBJ2-3
CASSPRTGVATQYF
TGTGCCAGCAGCCCACGGACAGGTGTGGCTACGCAGTATTTT
>.|TRBD1|TRBV19|TRBJ2-1
CASSIPLTGGFEQFF
TGTGCCAGTAGTATCCCCCTTACAGGGGGCTTTGAGCAGTTCTTC
>.|.|TRBV13|TRBJ1-4
CASSPPGLKNEKLFF
TGTGCCAGCAGCCCACCTGGGCTTAAGAATGAAAAACTGTTTTTT
>.|TRBD1|TRBV9|TRBJ1-3
CASSGQGVGNTIYF
TGTGCCAGCAGCGGACAGGGGGTCGGAAACACCATATATTTT
>.|TRBD1|TRBV18|TRBJ2-2
CASSQNRGPGELFF
TGTGCCAGCTCACAAAACAGGGGACCCGGGGAGCTGTTTTTT
>.|.|TRBV29-1|TRBJ2-3
CSVEDTVDLETDTQYF
TGCAGCGTTGAAGACACAGTGGATCTTGAGACAGATACGCAGTATTTT
>few|TRBD1|TRBV28|TRBJ2-2
CASSVIGTGNTGELFF
TGTGCCAGCAGTGTAATTGGGACAGGGAACACCGGGGAGCTGTTTTTT
>.|TRBD1|TRBV10-2|TRBJ1-4
CASSGQRGDRAGEKLFF
TGCGCCAGCAGTGGCCAGAGGGGCGACAGGGCAGGTGAAAAACTGTTTTTT
>.|TRBD1|TRBV6-4|TRBJ1-1
CASHHPGGAVTEAFF
TGTGCCAGCCATCATCCAGGGGGCGCAGTCACTGAAGCTTTCTTT
>.|.|TRBV11-2|TRBJ2-7
CASSTTGLQYF
TGTGCCAGCAGCACTACAGGGTTGCAGTACTTC
>.|TRBD1|TRBV11-2|TRBJ2-7
CASRPLTGHHEQYF
TGTGCCAGCAGACCCCTGACAGGGCACCACGAGCAGTACTTC
>.|.|TRBV28|TRBJ2-5
CAIGEAGIKGETQYF
TGTGCCATTGGGGAGGCGGGAATCAAGGGGGAGACCCAGTACTTC
>.|.|TRBV15|TRBJ2-1
CATSRDSLKANNEQFF
TGTGCCACCAGCAGAGATTCCCTTAAAGCCAACAATGAGCAGTTCTTC
>.|TRBD2|TRBV28|TRBJ2-1
CASSLQAGGDSYNEQFF
TGTGCCAGCAGTTTACAGGCGGGAGGGGACTCCTACAATGAGCAGTTCTTC
>once|.|TRBV6-4|TRBJ2-7
CASPNRSTYEQYF
TGTGCCAGCCCGAACAGGAGTACCTACGAGCAGTACTTC
>.|.|TRBV7-2|TRBJ2-1
CASSLRGSYNEQFF
TGTGCCAGCAGCTTACGGGGGTCCTACAATGAGCAGTTCTTC
>.|TRBD1|TRBV29-1|TRBJ2-1
CSVLGQGWRGEQFF
TGCAGCGTCCTCGGACAGGGGTGGCGAGGTGAGCAGTTCTTC
>.|TRBD1|TRBV6-1|TRBJ2-1
CASSEIGTPVTGLGDEQFF
TGTGCCAGCAGTGAAATTGGGACCCCGGTGACAGGGTTAGGCGATGAGCAGTTCTTC
>.|TRBD2|TRBV28|TRBJ2-7
CASRVRHSGAYEQYF
TGTGCCAGCAGGGTAAGGCATAGCGGGGCCTACGAGCAGTACTTC